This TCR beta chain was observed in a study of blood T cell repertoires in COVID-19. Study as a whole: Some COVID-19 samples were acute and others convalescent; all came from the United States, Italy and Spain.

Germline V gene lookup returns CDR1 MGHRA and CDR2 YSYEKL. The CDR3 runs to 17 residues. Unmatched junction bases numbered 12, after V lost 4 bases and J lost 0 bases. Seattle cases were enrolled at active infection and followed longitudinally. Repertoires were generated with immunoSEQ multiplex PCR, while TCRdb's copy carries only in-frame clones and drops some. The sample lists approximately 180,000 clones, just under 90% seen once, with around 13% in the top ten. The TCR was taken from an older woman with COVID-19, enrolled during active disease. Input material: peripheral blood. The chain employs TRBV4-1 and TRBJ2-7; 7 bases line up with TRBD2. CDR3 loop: CASSPASPSGRSYEQYF. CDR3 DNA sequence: TGCGCCAGCAGCCCCGCTAGTCCTAGCGGCCGCTCCTACGAGCAGTACTTC.